The clone carrying this T cell receptor beta chain was recorded a few times. The germline CDR1 and CDR2 sequences are MDHEN and SYDVKM. The V and J ends lost 5 bases and 0 bases respectively, with 11 bases between them. This CDR3 is built from 14 residues. This sample was included in a study of T cells after yellow fever vaccination. One entry per CDR3 protein results from TCRdb running MiXCR on the 5' RACE reads. The sample has 500,000 to 650,000 distinct CDR3 sequences, approximately 13% seen once. The sequencing here drew on PBMCs, taken on the day of the yellow fever booster vaccination. This chain uses TRBV28 with TRBJ2-7, with a possible D match to TRBD1 (6 bases). The sequence was collected from a man aged 25-45 years who received the YFV17D yellow fever vaccine. The CDR3, as DNA: TGTGCCAGCAGTCAAAGGGACAACTCCTACGAGCAGTACTTC. It translates to CASSQRDNSYEQYF.